This TCR beta chain emerged from a study of CD8 T cells in ankylosing spondylitis. A note on this clonotype: Its antigen is as yet unknown. This sequence may be a read error, since a much larger clone differs from it by one base.

Study results and caveats: From matched ankylosing spondylitis synovial fluid, disease-linked clones were reportedly recovered at significantly enriched levels.

The germline V gene encodes CDR1 MDHEN and CDR2 SYDVKM. This CDR3 spans 15 amino acids. From the 5' RACE reads, TCRdb called clonotypes with MiXCR, one entry per CDR3 protein. The sample records 300,000 to 400,000 distinct CDR3 sequences, around 10% being singletons. Sequencing was performed on blood, either unsorted or a sorted T cell fraction (not recorded which). The rearrangement links TRBV28 to TRBJ2-1; tentatively, D is TRBD1 (6 bases). This TCR derives from a female donor with ankylosing spondylitis or in good health (not recorded which). The CDR3 bases are TGTGCCAGGAGTTTATTAGGGGGTACCTACAATGAGCAGTTCTTC. It translates to CARSLLGGTYNEQFF.